This T cell receptor (beta chain) appears in the sequencing data of a study of T cells in Graves' hyperthyroidism and ophthalmopathy. It was uncontrolled infection, other autoimmune disease, pregnancy or lactation that excluded patients. General observations from the study: In the analysis, a 13 V-J model separated ophthalmopathy from stable hyperthyroidism. Model output signaled ophthalmopathy a median 6.5 months ahead of onset.

Researchers amplified the TCR beta CDR3 regions from RNA transcripts. Carried out on the TCR CDR3, a first-round RT-PCR used the HTBI primer set. TCRdb ran MiXCR on the multiplex PCR reads and lists one entry per CDR3 protein. The sample lists under 400,000 distinct CDR3 sequences; 18% were seen once. Trimming stripped 7 bases from V and 5 bases from J, with 11 bases between. The germline gives CDR1 DFQATT, CDR2 SNEGSKA (reference sequence). The CDR3 runs 12 residues. As regards this clonotype: As yet, its antigen is unknown.

The chain combines TRBV20-1 with TRBJ2-2; a weak D match, TRBD2 (5 bases). Sequencing was performed on blood. This TCR came from a woman aged 40 to 49 with Graves' ophthalmopathy. In DNA form, the CDR3 reads TGCAGTGTCGCCCTAGCTACCGGGGAGCTGTTTTTT. It encodes CSVALATGELFF.